This TCR beta chain is from a study of shared clonotypes between healthy human individuals. CD8 cells classed as naive were CD45RO-negative and positively selected for CCR7, excluding terminally differentiated effector memory CD45RA+ cells. The protocol was immunoSEQ multiplex PCR, while the TCRdb copy is restricted to in-frame clones and leaves out a portion. The sample includes 750,000 to 1,000,000 clones, 92% of them seen just once. The ends were cut back, 5 bases at V and 0 bases at J, with 14 bases in the middle. Germline V gene data show CDR1 as SEHNR and CDR2 as FQNEAQ (reference sequence). CDR3 length: 15 amino acids.

Sequenced: naive CD8+ T cells sorted from blood. The chain combines TRBV7-9 with TRBJ2-7; D remains ambiguous. This sequence originates from a man between 25 and 39 years old in good health. CDR3 in amino acids: CASSPASGPSYEQYF. CDR3 in DNA: TGTGCCAGCAGCCCCGCCTCCGGCCCCTCCTACGAGCAGTACTTC.